The following is a T cell receptor beta chain sequence with its context. As yet, its antigen is unknown. The data derive from a study of T cell responses to AZD1222 COVID-19 vaccine. Study-level results: After the peak T cell response, and only then, were repertoires sampled. Spike-specific TCR breadth rose after two AZD1222 doses, and depth rose as well. Females outnumbered males among donors, who were mostly white British; clonal diversity was possibly underestimated.

Profiling relied on immunoSEQ multiplex PCR, and the TCRdb table lists in-frame clones only, not all of them. The sample records around 150,000 clones, around 90% being singletons. This CDR3 comprises 17 residues. V trimming: 6 bases; J trimming: 3 bases; junction bases outside the gene matches: 13. Germline V gene lookup returns CDR1 LNHDA and CDR2 SQIVND (reference sequence). This specimen was peripheral blood, taken 28 days after the second dose of the MenACWY control vaccine. The chain has TRBV19 and TRBJ1-4, with TRBD1 matching over 7 bases. The receptor comes from an adult who received the MenACWY meningococcal vaccine as a control. The CDR3 sequence: CASSGGQTGVSNEKLFF. Written as DNA, the CDR3 is TGTGCCAGTAGCGGGGGTCAAACAGGGGTCTCTAATGAAAAACTGTTTTTT.